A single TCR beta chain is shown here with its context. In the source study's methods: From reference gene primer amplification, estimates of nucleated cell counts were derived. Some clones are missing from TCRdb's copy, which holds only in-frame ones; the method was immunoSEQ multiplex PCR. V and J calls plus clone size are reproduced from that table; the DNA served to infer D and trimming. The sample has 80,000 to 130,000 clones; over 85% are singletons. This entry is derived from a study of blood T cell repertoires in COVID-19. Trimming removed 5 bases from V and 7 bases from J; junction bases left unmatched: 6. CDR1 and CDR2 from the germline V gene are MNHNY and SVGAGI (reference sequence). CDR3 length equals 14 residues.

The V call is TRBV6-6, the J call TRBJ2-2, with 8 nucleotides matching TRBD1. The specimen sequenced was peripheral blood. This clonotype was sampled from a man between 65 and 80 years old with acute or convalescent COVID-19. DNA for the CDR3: TGTGCCAGCAGTCGTCGACAGGGGATCGGGGAGCTGTTTTTT. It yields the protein CASSRRQGIGELFF.